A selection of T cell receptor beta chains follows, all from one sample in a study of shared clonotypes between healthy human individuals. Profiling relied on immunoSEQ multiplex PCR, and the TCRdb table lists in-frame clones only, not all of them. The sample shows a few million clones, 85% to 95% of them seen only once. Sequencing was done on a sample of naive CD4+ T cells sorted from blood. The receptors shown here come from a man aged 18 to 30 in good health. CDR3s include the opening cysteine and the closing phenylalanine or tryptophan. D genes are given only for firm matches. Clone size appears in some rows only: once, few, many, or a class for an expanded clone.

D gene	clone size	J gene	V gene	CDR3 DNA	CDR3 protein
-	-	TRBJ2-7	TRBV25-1	TGTGCCAGCAGCCCTCCGGGGACCTACGAGCAGTACTTC	CASSPPGTYEQYF
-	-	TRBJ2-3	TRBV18	TGTGCCAGCTCCGGGGACAGCACAGATACGCAGTATTTT	CASSGDSTDTQYF
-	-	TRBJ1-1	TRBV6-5	TGTGCCAGCAGTTACGGGTTGGGGGAGACCACTGAAGCTTTCTTT	CASSYGLGETTEAFF
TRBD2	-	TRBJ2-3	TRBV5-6	TGTGCCAGCAGCTCGTTAGCGGGGGCCACAGATACGCAGTATTTT	CASSSLAGATDTQYF
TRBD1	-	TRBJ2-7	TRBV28	TGTGCCAGCAGTTTCCGACAGGGGGGCCTCTACGAGCAGTACTTC	CASSFRQGGLYEQYF
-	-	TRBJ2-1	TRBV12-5	TGTGCTAGTGGCCCCCCGGGGTTTCAGTTCTTC	CASGPPGFQFF
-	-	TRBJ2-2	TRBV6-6	TGTGCCAGCAGTTACGATGAGGAGACCGGGGAGCTGTTTTTT	CASSYDEETGELFF
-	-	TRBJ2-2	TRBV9	TGTGCCAGCGCAGAGTTTCGGAACACCGGGGAGCTGTTTTTT	CASAEFRNTGELFF
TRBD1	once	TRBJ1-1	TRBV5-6	TGTGCCAGCAGCTTTGGACAGGGGGACACTGAAGCTTTCTTT	CASSFGQGDTEAFF
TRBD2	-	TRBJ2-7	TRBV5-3	TGTGCCAGAAGCTTAGAGGGACGGACTAGCACCTACGAGCAGTACTTC	CARSLEGRTSTYEQYF